The 2 T cell receptor beta chains given below trace back to one sample, sequenced in a study of blood T cell repertoires in COVID-19. The method was immunoSEQ multiplex PCR; TCRdb's version includes in-frame clones alone and lacks a portion of them. The sample lists approximately 230,000 clones; approximately 90% were seen once. The source material was PBMCs or T cells enriched from blood (not recorded which). The receptors were gathered from a woman in her 30s who had recovered from COVID-19.

V is TRBV2 and J is TRBJ1-1, with 12 bases identical to TRBD1. The germline CDR1 and CDR2 sequences are SNHLY and FYNNEI. The CDR3 loop spans 14 amino acids. The V segment lost 10 bases and the J segment 8 bases; nucleotides outside the gene matches: 11. As DNA, the CDR3 is TGTGCCACTTACCGGGACAGGGGGCTTAGGGAAGCTTTCTTT. Translated, it gives CATYRDRGLREAFF.

The chain combines TRBV5-8 with TRBJ1-5, with D uncertain. The germline V and J ends were trimmed by 2 bases and 1 base, with 13 bases remaining between them. The CDR3 sequence is 16 residues long. Germline loops: CDR1 SGHTS, CDR2 YDEGEE. The CDR3 bases are TGTGCCAGCAGCTTAGGCACTTACGGGAGCAATCAGCCCCAGCATTTT. Protein: CASSLGTYGSNQPQHF.